This entry describes one T cell receptor beta chain. The source of the sample is a study of T cell changes during pregnancy in multiple sclerosis. The CDR3 totals 16 residues. Germline CDR1 MNHEY, CDR2 SMNVEV (reference sequence). The V and J ends lost 2 bases and 2 bases, in that order; junction bases with no gene match: 4. Generated by immunoSEQ multiplex PCR, the TCRdb table keeps only in-frame clones and is missing some. Of about 88,000 clones detected, about 92% appear once; the ten largest clones hold approximately 1.4%. The chain is built from TRBV27 and TRBJ1-5; TRBD1 matches at 9 bases. The sequencing here drew on peripheral blood, taken in the first trimester of pregnancy. This receptor was identified in a female donor with multiple sclerosis, enrolled in a pregnancy study. CDR3 amino acids: CASSLRDREGNQPQHF. CDR3 coding DNA: TGTGCCAGCAGTTTAAGGGACAGGGAGGGCAATCAGCCCCAGCATTTT.